A single sample gave rise to the 16 T cell receptor beta chains below, sequenced in a study of blood T cell repertoires in COVID-19. Here immunoSEQ multiplex PCR was the method, and the copy in TCRdb shows in-frame clones only, minus some. Here the sample spans 150,000 to 200,000 clones, about 90% being singletons. Sequences were obtained from peripheral blood. The receptor source for this set is a man aged 60-69 years with active or convalescent COVID-19.

The rearrangement links TRBV5-1 to TRBJ1-6, with D unresolved. This CDR3 region has 14 residues. The germline V gene encodes CDR1 SGHRS and CDR2 YFSETQ. Trimming stripped 7 bases from V and 8 bases from J, with 16 bases between. The CDR3 bases are TGCGCCAGCTCCTCCGGAGCAGTAGATTCACCCCTCCACTTT. Translated: CASSSGAVDSPLHF.

The chain couples TRBV18 to TRBJ1-2; 8 bases are a match to TRBD1. Trimming removed 3 bases from V and 3 bases from J; junction bases left unmatched: 6. The CDR3 runs 15 residues. In germline, CDR1 is KGHSH, CDR2 LQKENI. CDR3 in DNA: TGTGCCAGCTCACCGGTCGACAGGGGCCACTATGGCTACACCTTC. Its protein is CASSPVDRGHYGYTF.

The V call is TRBV9, the J call TRBJ1-2, with D uncertain. V lost 0 bases to trimming and J lost 11 bases, with 5 bases between them. Germline CDR1 and CDR2: SGDLS and YYNGEE. The CDR3 spans 10 residues. CDR3 sequence (DNA): TGTGCCAGCAGCGTAGGCCAGTACACCTTC. Translation gives CASSVGQYTF.

This chain links TRBV19 with TRBJ1-1; maybe TRBD1 (5 bases). The CDR3 has 15 amino acids. In germline, CDR1 is LNHDA, CDR2 SQIVND (reference sequence). V was cut by 6 bases and J by 1 base, with 15 bases left in between. CDR3 coding DNA: TGTGCCAGTAGAGACAGACGAGAAGGGAACACTGAAGCTTTCTTT. This sequence encodes CASRDRREGNTEAFF.

The rearrangement uses TRBV7-3 and TRBJ2-2, with D possibly being TRBD1 (6 bases). Trimming removed 2 bases from V and 4 bases from J, with 8 bases in between. The CDR3 contains 14 residues. Germline lookup yields CDR1 SGHTA and CDR2 FQGTGA. The DNA of the CDR3 is TGTGCCAGCAGCTTATTCAGGGGCACCGGGGAGCTGTTTTTT. Protein product: CASSLFRGTGELFF.

The rearrangement joins TRBV6-4 to TRBJ1-2, with 10 bases aligning to TRBD1. CDR1 is MRHNA, CDR2 SNTAGT, per germline. This CDR3 is 16 amino acids long. J lost 4 bases, V lost 5 bases, and 10 bases had no gene match. The CDR3 nucleotides are TGTGCCAGCAGTTCAGACAGGGGGCCCTTCTGCTATGGCTACACCTTC. Its translation is CASSSDRGPFCYGYTF.

The chain is built from TRBV10-3 and TRBJ2-1; 7 nucleotides agree with TRBD1. The CDR3 length is 14 residues. V shed 0 bases and J 9 bases; nucleotides not matched to a gene: 5. Per the germline V gene, CDR1 is ENHRY and CDR2 is SYGVKD. CDR3 sequence (DNA): TGTGCCATCAGTGAGTCAGGACAGGAACGTGAGCAGTTCTTC. It yields the protein CAISESGQEREQFF.

The CDR3 protein is CASSSRGTEAFF. For the CDR3, the DNA is TGTGCCAGCAGTTCAAGGGGAACGGAAGCTTTCTTT. The genes are TRBV6-5 and TRBJ1-1; D perhaps matches TRBD1 (5 bases). Between the trimmed V and J ends, which lost 4 bases and 8 bases, there was a span of 11 bases. CDR1 MNHEY and CDR2 SVGAGI come from the germline V gene. This CDR3 spans 12 amino acids.

The CDR3 coding sequence is TGTGTCAGAAGCCCGCCCAATACTACTAATGAAAAACTGTTTTTT. Residues: CVRSPPNTTNEKLFF. This chain joins TRBV7-5 and TRBJ1-4. TRBV7-5 is a pseudogene segment. The CDR3 contains 15 residues.

This clone showed up just once. This chain connects TRBV5-6 to TRBJ2-6; TRBD1 aligns across 7 bases. The germline V gene has CDR1 SGHDT and CDR2 YYEEEE. The CDR3 has 17 residues. Trimming took 1 base from V and 0 from J; bases not matched to a gene: 4. The CDR3 DNA reads TGTGCCAGCAGCTTGCGGACAGGTTCCTCTGGGGCCAACGTCCTGACTTTC. Translating gives CASSLRTGSSGANVLTF.

This rearrangement joins TRBV5-1 to TRBJ2-7; perhaps TRBD1 as D (6 bases). The CDR3 totals 14 residues. Germline-derived CDR1 and CDR2 are SGHRS and YFSETQ. Trimming left V 2 bases short and J 5 bases short, with 14 bases between. CDR3 nucleotide sequence: TGCGCCAGCAGCTTACAGGGATGGAAGGACGAGCAGTACTTC. Encoded protein: CASSLQGWKDEQYF. Complete variable domain (other parts from reference TRBV5-1 and TRBJ2-7): KAGVTQTPRYLIKTRGQQVTLSCSPISGHRSVSWYQQTPGQGLQFLFEYFSETQRNKGNFPGRFSGRQFSNSRSEMNVSTLELGDSALYLCASSLQGWKDEQYFGPGTRLTVT.

This clone was detected only once. The gene calls are TRBV5-1 and TRBJ1-1; maybe TRBD1 (5 bases). From germline, CDR1 is SGHRS and CDR2 YFSETQ. CDR3 length: 15 amino acids. Trimming stripped 4 bases from V and 3 bases from J, with 16 bases between. CDR3 sequence (DNA): TGCGCCAGCAGCCCACGGGCCACGGGGGACACTGAAGCTTTCTTT. Its translation: CASSPRATGDTEAFF.

V and J are TRBV28 and TRBJ2-5; a weak D match, TRBD1 (5 bases). The germline V gene has CDR1 MDHEN and CDR2 SYDVKM. The length of the CDR3 is 15 residues. The V gene lost 5 bases and the J gene lost 13 bases, with 26 bases spanning the gap. The CDR3 loop is CASSPPRRGPKSSYF. In nucleotides, the CDR3 is TGTGCCAGCAGTCCACCACGTAGGGGTCCTAAGTCCTCGTACTTC.

This clone was seen only once. V gene TRBV19 combines with J gene TRBJ1-2, with D possibly matching TRBD1 (6 bases). Trimming took off 4 bases at V and 3 bases at J, with 12 bases between the two ends. This CDR3 is built from 14 residues. Looked up from germline, CDR1 is LNHDA and CDR2 is SQIVND (reference sequence). CDR3 coding DNA: TGTGCCAGTAGTACGGACAGAGGATACTATGGCTACACCTTC. This gives the protein CASSTDRGYYGYTF.

V is TRBV29-1 and J is TRBJ1-2, with TRBD1 identical over 9 bases. J lost 6 bases, V lost 4 bases, and 3 bases had no gene match. The germline gives CDR1 SQVTM, CDR2 ANQGSEA. CDR3 length: 12 amino acids. The CDR3: CSVVRTGDGYTF. CDR3 coding DNA: TGCAGCGTTGTAAGGACAGGGGATGGCTACACCTTC.

The chain couples TRBV5-1 to TRBJ1-4; 7 nucleotides line up with TRBD1. V lost 1 base to trimming and J lost 4 bases; unmatched junction nucleotides: 1. The CDR3 covers 14 residues. The germline CDR1 and CDR2 sequences are SGHRS and YFSETQ. CDR3 coding DNA: TGCGCCAGCAGCTTGAACAGGGGTAATGAAAAACTGTTTTTT. It translates to CASSLNRGNEKLFF.